Below are 24 T cell receptor beta chains sequenced from a single sample in a study of cytomegalovirus exposure and HLA in healthy donors. Researchers ran the PCR with 60 Vbeta and 13 Jbeta primers. The method was immunoSEQ multiplex PCR; TCRdb's version includes in-frame clones alone and lacks a portion of them. Of around 170,000 clones listed, around 76% are singletons. The source material was PBMCs. These receptors were taken from a man aged 35-49 years in good health and CMV-seronegative.

This clone was observed once. The chain uses TRBV30 and TRBJ2-3, with 9 bases identical to TRBD2. Germline CDR1 is GTSNPN and CDR2 is SVGIG (reference sequence). CDR3 size: 14 residues. V was pared by 3 bases and J by 2 bases, with 3 bases of the junction left unmatched. CDR3 in amino acids: CAWRAGGLTDTQYF. Written as DNA, the CDR3 is TGTGCCTGGAGGGCGGGAGGGCTCACAGATACGCAGTATTTT. Full variable domain (outside the CDR3, taken from reference TRBV30 and TRBJ2-3): SQTIHQWPATLVQPVGSPLSLECTVEGTSNPNLYWYRQAAGRGLQLLFYSVGIGQISSEVPQNLSASRPQDRQFILSSKKLLLSDSGFYLCAWRAGGLTDTQYFGPGTRLTVL.

V is TRBV4-2 and J is TRBJ2-6, with 7 bases that match TRBD1. J lost 2 bases, V lost 1 base, and 5 bases had no gene match. Per germline, CDR1 LGHNA and CDR2 YNFKEQ. The CDR3 has 17 residues. The CDR3, as DNA: TGTGCCAGCAGCCAAGGACAGGGAAGCCCTGGGGCCAACGTCCTGACTTTC. Translation: CASSQGQGSPGANVLTF.

This chain joins TRBV30 and TRBJ1-2; tentatively, D is TRBD1 (6 bases). The V end lost 3 bases, the J end lost 8 bases, and 19 bases lay between the germline ends. Germline V CDR1 and CDR2: GTSNPN, SVGIG (reference sequence). This CDR3 spans 14 amino acids. The CDR3 DNA follows: TGTGCCTGGAGCTGGGGGCTCTTCAAAACGGGCTACACCTTC. This encodes CAWSWGLFKTGYTF.

The chain links TRBV5-1 to TRBJ2-7, with D possibly matching TRBD2 (5 bases). The V end lost 0 bases, the J end lost 3 bases, and 13 bases lay between the germline ends. Germline V gene sequence: CDR1 SGHRS, CDR2 YFSETQ. This CDR3 contains 15 residues. CDR3 DNA: TGCGCCAGCAGCTTGGTCATCGGAGGCGACTACGAGCAGTACTTC. This translates into CASSLVIGGDYEQYF.

This clone was picked up a small number of times. The chain joins TRBV9 to TRBJ2-3; 11 positions match TRBD2. With V trimmed by 0 bases and J by 6 bases, 6 bases remained unmatched. The CDR3 sequence is 16 residues long. Germline values: CDR1 SGDLS, CDR2 YYNGEE. Here the CDR3 reads CASSVGLAGPGDTQYF. The CDR3 DNA follows: TGTGCCAGCAGCGTAGGACTAGCGGGACCCGGGGATACGCAGTATTTT.

The V gene is TRBV28, the J gene TRBJ2-7, with 8 positions matching TRBD2. The germline CDR1 and CDR2 sequences are MDHEN and SYDVKM. The CDR3 is 15 amino acids. J gave up 2 bases and V 3 bases, and 6 bases lay outside the gene matches. The CDR3 reads CASSFSGGRTYEQYF. Here the CDR3 DNA reads TGTGCCAGCAGTTTTTCCGGCGGGAGGACCTACGAGCAGTACTTC.

The V gene is TRBV6-1, the J gene TRBJ2-7, with 14 bases that match TRBD2. CDR1 is MNHNS and CDR2 is SASEGT in the germline V gene. The CDR3 totals 15 residues. Trimming cost V 6 bases and J 2 bases; bases outside gene matches: 3. CDR3 residues: CASSGLAGGAYEQYF. CDR3 nucleotides: TGTGCCAGCAGCGGACTAGCGGGAGGCGCCTACGAGCAGTACTTC.

The V and J genes are TRBV18 and TRBJ1-1, with 9 bases matching TRBD1. The CDR3 sequence is 14 residues long. V trimming: 8 bases; J trimming: 5 bases; junction bases outside the gene matches: 9. Germline CDR1 and CDR2: KGHSH and LQKENI. The CDR3: CASHPGQGTTEAFF. The CDR3 DNA reads TGTGCCAGCCACCCAGGACAGGGGACGACTGAAGCTTTCTTT.

J is TRBJ1-5 and V is TRBV18; D uncertain. Trimming left V 5 bases short and J 5 bases short, with 10 bases between. Germline CDR1 is KGHSH and CDR2 is LQKENI. This CDR3 region has 13 residues. The CDR3 DNA reads TGTGCCAGCTCATCGGGAGTCCATCAGCCCCAGCATTTT. Amino acids: CASSSGVHQPQHF.

About this clone itself: At one boundary the junction diverges from the germline segment, which might be a read error. The rearrangement uses TRBV4-2 and TRBJ2-4; perhaps TRBD1 as D (5 bases). This CDR3 spans 17 amino acids. Germline lookup yields CDR1 LGHNA and CDR2 YNFKEQ. The CDR3 nucleotides are TGTGCCAGCAGCCGGGATCTAGGGGCTGAAGCCAAAAACAGTCAGTACTTC. Protein product: CASSRDLGAEAKNSQYF.

This clone has a handful of counts. The V and J genes are TRBV19 and TRBJ1-1; D ambiguous. With 4 bases removed from V and 5 bases from J, the gap between germline ends came to 14 bases. Germline V lookup: CDR1 LNHDA, CDR2 SQIVND (reference sequence). CDR3 length: 14 amino acids. The DNA for the CDR3 is TGTGCCAGTAGTAATCGGGTTTCAAGGACTGAAGCTTTCTTT. Its translation is CASSNRVSRTEAFF.

J is TRBJ1-2 and V is TRBV30; D call uncertain. V gave up 1 base and J gave up 8 bases, with 8 bases separating them. Germline V gene sequence: CDR1 GTSNPN, CDR2 SVGIG (reference sequence). The CDR3 spans 11 residues. For the CDR3, the DNA is TGTGCCTGGAGTGCTTCCGGGGGCTACACCTTC. This translates into CAWSASGGYTF.

This chain connects TRBV6-5 to TRBJ2-7; 9 nucleotides align to TRBD1. The CDR3 loop spans 14 amino acids. V dropped 4 bases and J dropped 6; count of bases not matched to a gene: 7. Germline V CDR1 and CDR2: MNHEY, SVGAGI. CDR3 sequence: CASSSWDRALEQYF. CDR3 in DNA: TGTGCCAGCAGTTCTTGGGACAGGGCTCTCGAGCAGTACTTC.

V gene TRBV5-6 combines with J gene TRBJ2-7; 7 bases map to TRBD1. The germline gives CDR1 SGHDT, CDR2 YYEEEE. V shed 4 bases, J shed 3 bases, and the junction held 10 bases outside the gene matches. The length of the CDR3 is 15 residues. The CDR3 DNA reads as TGTGCCAGCAGCCTCTCCGGGACAGCCGGCTACGAGCAGTACTTC. The encoded protein is CASSLSGTAGYEQYF.

The rearrangement uses TRBV27 and TRBJ2-7; 10 nucleotides line up with TRBD2. The CDR3 is 15 amino acids. CDR1 is MNHEY, CDR2 SMNVEV, per germline (reference sequence). Trimming cost V 2 bases and J 2 bases; bases outside gene matches: 3. The CDR3 DNA reads TGTGCCAGCAGTTTAAGTCTAGCGGGAGCCTACGAGCAGTACTTC. It specifies CASSLSLAGAYEQYF.

This clone has a handful of counts. This chain links TRBV28 with TRBJ1-3; the D is unclear. The germline V gene encodes CDR1 MDHEN and CDR2 SYDVKM. Trimming took off 7 bases at V and 0 bases at J, with 16 bases between the two ends. This CDR3 is built from 16 residues. The CDR3 nucleotides are TGTGCCAGCACGTCTCAGGCCCCGAGCTCTGGAAACACCATATATTTT. Translation: CASTSQAPSSGNTIYF.

There are a few counts of this clone. The chain uses TRBV27 and TRBJ2-7, with D maybe TRBD2 (5 bases). The CDR3 contains 13 residues. CDR1 and CDR2 from the germline V gene are MNHEY and SMNVEV (reference sequence). Trimming left V 2 bases short and J 3 bases short, with 8 bases between. The CDR3, as DNA: TGTGCCAGCAGTTTAGGAAGCGGCTACGAGCAGTACTTC. This translates into CASSLGSGYEQYF.

The CDR3 region is CSVEALWTSGYNEQFF. The CDR3, as DNA: TGCAGCGTTGAAGCCCTTTGGACTAGCGGATACAATGAGCAGTTCTTC. The chain carries TRBV29-1 and TRBJ2-1; 10 bases map to TRBD2. J lost 4 bases, V lost 1 base, and 7 bases had no gene match. The germline V gene has CDR1 SQVTM and CDR2 ANQGSEA. The CDR3 contains 16 residues.

This clone was observed a few times. The chain recombines TRBV5-1 with TRBJ2-1; 9 bases match TRBD2. Germline CDR1 SGHRS, CDR2 YFSETQ. The CDR3 is 16 amino acids. With V trimmed by 1 base and J by 6 bases, 8 bases remained unmatched. The CDR3 is CASSLMPSGIGNEQFF. The CDR3, as DNA: TGCGCCAGCAGCTTGATGCCTAGCGGGATTGGCAATGAGCAGTTCTTC.

V usage is TRBV9 and J usage is TRBJ2-6, with D hard to call. The CDR3 sequence is 13 residues long. Trimming pared 4 bases from V and 1 base from J, leaving 3 bases between. Germline assignment: CDR1 SGDLS and CDR2 YYNGEE. The CDR3 loop reads CASSPSGANVLTF. DNA for the CDR3: TGTGCCAGCAGCCCTTCTGGGGCCAACGTCCTGACTTTC.

The rearrangement links TRBV5-6 to TRBJ1-2, with TRBD1 matching over 7 bases. Germline V CDR1 and CDR2: SGHDT, YYEEEE. The CDR3 is made up of 14 amino acids. V trimming: 1 base; J trimming: 8 bases; junction bases outside the gene matches: 8. The CDR3 bases are TGTGCCAGCAGCTTGTTTGACAGGGATAACGGCTACACCTTC. Its protein product is CASSLFDRDNGYTF.

The CDR3 is CASSENRLAGYNEQFF. DNA for the CDR3: TGTGCCAGCAGTGAGAACCGACTAGCGGGCTACAATGAGCAGTTCTTC. This chain links TRBV6-4 with TRBJ2-1; 10 bases are shared with TRBD2. The CDR3 has 16 residues. V was clipped by 3 bases and J by 3 bases; unmatched bases: 5. Germline V gene sequence: CDR1 MRHNA, CDR2 SNTAGT.

This clone has just a few counts. This sequence joins TRBV5-1 and TRBJ2-1; D perhaps matches TRBD1 (6 bases). Deletions cut 3 bases from V and 4 bases from J, with 14 bases between. Germline CDR1 and CDR2: SGHRS and YFSETQ. The CDR3 is 15 residues long. The CDR3 spells CASSSPGTRYNEQFF. As DNA, the CDR3 is TGCGCCAGCAGCTCGCCCGGGACAAGATACAATGAGCAGTTCTTC.

The chain has TRBV7-6 and TRBJ2-5, with TRBD2 matching over 7 bases. Germline V gives CDR1 SGHVS, CDR2 FNYEAQ. CDR3 size: 15 residues. V shed 2 bases and J 1 base; nucleotides not matched to a gene: 4. CDR3 DNA: TGTGCCAGCAGCTTAAGCGGGGTTTTCCAAGAGACCCAGTACTTC. This gives the protein CASSLSGVFQETQYF.